This TCR beta chain was documented in a study of lymphopenia after photon versus proton radiotherapy. Assay: immunoSEQ multiplex PCR; the TCRdb copy retains only in-frame clones and omits some. The sample holds around 70,000 clones, approximately 91% seen once. Study results and limitations: Survival link was tested only in deceased patients; proton benefit remains a possibility. Post-nadir TCR diversity decline inversely tracked overall survival among those who died. Post-nadir diversity loss with photons came from oligoclonal expansion, particularly CD8+ Temra cells. Proton therapy kept repertoires fairly stable, unlike photons, which gained effector/memory cells.

Details on this clone: Its antigen is still unknown.

The length of the CDR3 is 14 residues. In germline, CDR1 is SEHNR, CDR2 FQNEAQ (reference sequence). V was cut by 5 bases and J by 2 bases, with 12 bases left in between. Sequencing was performed on peripheral blood, taken from a patient treated with photon-based radiotherapy. This TCR was sampled from an older woman with pancreatic cancer. The rearrangement links TRBV7-9 to TRBJ2-5; D unresolved. The CDR3 nucleotides read TGTGCCAGCAGCCCAAGGGCAGAACAAGAGACCCAGTACTTC. Residues: CASSPRAEQETQYF. Full variable domain (rest looked up from reference TRBV7-9 and TRBJ2-5): DTGVSQNPRHKITKRGQNVTFRCDPISEHNRLYWYRQTLGQGPEFLTYFQNEAQLEKSRLLSDRFSAERPKGSFSTLEIQRTEQGDSAMYLCASSPRAEQETQYFGPGTRLLVL.